The 10 T cell receptor beta chains below come from one sample, sequenced in a study of a mutant IDH1 vaccine in newly diagnosed glioma. Time point here: week 47, end of study. Mutant IDH1 20-mer peptide, at 300 ug, made up each vaccine dose, with topical imiquimod. TCRdb's table, derived via immunoSEQ multiplex PCR, lists solely in-frame clones and lacks some. The sample holds tens of thousands of clones; roughly four fifths are singletons and the top ten take approximately 3.2%. These TCRs are of unknown antigen specificity. The specimen comprised PBMCs, sampled from a glioma patient whose treatment included an IDH1 peptide vaccine. Receptor source: a woman in her 50s with glioma.

Comment on this clone: The germline gene is not matched at one end of the junction; a read error may be the cause. The V call is TRBV30, the J call TRBJ2-2; D may correspond to TRBD1 or TRBD2 (5 bases each). This CDR3 has 11 residues. CDR1 GTSNPN and CDR2 SVGIG come from the germline V gene (reference sequence). CDR3 coding DNA: TGTGCCTGGGGTGGGACCGGAGAGCTGTTTTTT. Protein: CAWGGTGELFF.

The V gene is TRBV2, the J gene TRBJ2-4, with D unresolved. Germline V lookup: CDR1 SNHLY, CDR2 FYNNEI. The CDR3 runs to 13 residues. The V and J ends lost 10 bases and 5 bases respectively, with 15 bases between them. CDR3 coding DNA: TGTGCCATTACAGATACGATTGAAAACATTCAGTACTTC. The encoded protein is CAITDTIENIQYF.

This chain uses TRBV19 with TRBJ2-7, with D perhaps TRBD1 (6 bases). V was pared by 3 bases and J by 5 bases, with 14 bases between. The V gene's germline CDR1 is LNHDA and CDR2 SQIVND (reference sequence). The CDR3 consists of 14 residues. This chain's CDR3 is CASSIKAGADEQYF. Here the CDR3 DNA reads TGTGCCAGTAGTATTAAGGCAGGGGCCGACGAGCAGTACTTC.

On this clone itself: Because it lacks the conserved phenylalanine or tryptophan at the end, this CDR3 is likely a read error. V gene TRBV13 combines with J gene TRBJ2-4, with D hard to call. CDR1 is PRHDT and CDR2 is FYEKMQ in the germline V gene (reference sequence). The CDR3 extends over 14 amino acids. Between the trimmed V and J ends, which lost 5 bases and 5 bases, there was a span of 13 bases. The CDR3 region is CASSLRTPQNIQYS. The DNA for the CDR3 is TGTGCCAGCAGCCTGCGGACCCCCCAAAACATTCAGTACTCC.

The J gene is TRBJ1-2, the V gene TRBV7-2; D is ambiguous. The CDR3 has 13 amino acids. V lost 6 bases and J lost 8, with 16 bases in between. Germline V lookup: CDR1 SGHTA, CDR2 FQGNSA. Written as DNA, the CDR3 is TGTGCCAGCAGAGAGGCCCTCAACTTGGGCTACACCTTC. Translating gives CASREALNLGYTF.

This clone was counted once. The chain uses TRBV27 and TRBJ2-7, with D maybe TRBD1 (6 bases). V shed 4 bases and J shed 0 bases, with 13 bases lying between them. The CDR3 extends over 15 amino acids. Germline V CDR1 and CDR2: MNHEY, SMNVEV (reference sequence). The CDR3 region has the DNA TGTGCCAGCAGTTCCCAGGGGCCTGCCTCCTACGAGCAGTACTTC. This gives the protein CASSSQGPASYEQYF.

This rearrangement joins TRBV7-2 to TRBJ1-1, with TRBD1 as a possible D gene (6 bases). The germline gives CDR1 SGHTA, CDR2 FQGNSA. There are 14 residues in the CDR3. Trimming took off 5 bases at V and 1 base at J, with 11 bases between the two ends. In DNA form, the CDR3 reads TGTGCCAGCAGCGCCCGGGGGCAGAACACTGAAGCTTTCTTT. Protein sequence: CASSARGQNTEAFF.

This clone was counted between two and nine times. The genes are TRBV4-1 and TRBJ1-1, with D possibly matching TRBD1 (6 bases). CDR1 and CDR2 (germline): MGHRA, YSYEKL. The CDR3 runs 13 residues. V was cut by 3 bases and J by 4 bases, with 9 bases left in between. This CDR3 is CASSQGAGTEAFF. The CDR3 DNA reads TGCGCCAGCAGCCAGGGGGCAGGCACTGAAGCTTTCTTT.

The chain employs TRBV5-1 and TRBJ2-3; 10 nucleotides agree with TRBD2. The germline gives CDR1 SGHRS, CDR2 YFSETQ. After removal of 5 bases from V and 5 bases from J, the junction contained 8 bases not matched to a gene. There are 15 residues in the CDR3. Here the CDR3 reads CASRERGGSEDTQYF. The DNA for the CDR3 is TGCGCCAGCAGAGAGCGGGGGGGCTCCGAAGATACGCAGTATTTT.

The J gene is TRBJ2-7, the V gene TRBV7-9; D possibly uses TRBD1 or TRBD2 (6 bases each). This CDR3 has 13 residues. Germline CDR1 reads SEHNR; CDR2 reads FQNEAQ (reference sequence). Trimming removed 2 bases from V and 7 bases from J, with 12 bases in between. The CDR3: CASSLWGADEQYF. The CDR3, as DNA: TGTGCCAGCAGCTTATGGGGGGCGGATGAGCAGTACTTC.